The entry that follows covers one T cell receptor (beta chain) sequence. Its target is unknown. Using immunoSEQ multiplex PCR, the repertoire was profiled, and TCRdb retains in-frame clones only, with some absent. The sample consists of 28,000 or so clones, approximately 90% of them appearing once. This sample was included in a study of T cells in localized non-small cell lung cancer. Findings and limits, study-wide: A raised T cell density in blood coincided with lengthier overall survival. Adjacent lung tissue had a median around 50 of the top 100 clones found in the tumor. Highest T cell clonality was seen in uninvolved adjacent lung, surpassing that measured in tumor.

The CDR3 length is 18 residues. CDR1 and CDR2 from the germline V gene are LNHDA and SQIVND (reference sequence). The V end was cut by 0 bases, the J end by 9 bases, with 24 bases between. This specimen consisted of peripheral blood, obtained before any cancer treatment. The genes are TRBV19 and TRBJ2-1; D may be TRBD1 (6 bases). This TCR was sampled from a male donor older than 55 with stage I lung adenocarcinoma. The CDR3 here is CASSIDSVGQGSVVEQFF. The CDR3 nucleotides are TGTGCCAGTAGTATAGATTCGGTGGGGCAGGGGTCGGTGGTTGAGCAGTTCTTC.